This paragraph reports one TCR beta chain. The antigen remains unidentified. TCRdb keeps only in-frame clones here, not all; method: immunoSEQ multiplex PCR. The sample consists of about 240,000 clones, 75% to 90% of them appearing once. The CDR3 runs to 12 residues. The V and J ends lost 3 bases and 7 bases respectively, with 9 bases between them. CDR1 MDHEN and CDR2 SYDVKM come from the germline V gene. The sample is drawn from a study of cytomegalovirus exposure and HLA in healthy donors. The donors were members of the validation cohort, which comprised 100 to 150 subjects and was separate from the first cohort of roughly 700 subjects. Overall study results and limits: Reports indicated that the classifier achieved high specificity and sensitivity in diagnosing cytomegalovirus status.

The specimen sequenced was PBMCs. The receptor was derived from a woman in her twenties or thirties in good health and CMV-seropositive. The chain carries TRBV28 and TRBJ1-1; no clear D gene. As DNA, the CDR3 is TGTGCCAGCAGTTTGAGTTCTTATGAAGCTTTCTTT. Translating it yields CASSLSSYEAFF.